Listed here is a single T cell receptor beta chain. Its antigen is not known. Relapse after autologous stem cell transplantation occurred in every patient, and brentuximab vedotin exposure varied. The data are from a study of PD-1 blockade in classical Hodgkin lymphoma. TCRdb's copy holds only in-frame clones and misses some; the assay was immunoSEQ multiplex PCR. The data contain 12,000 to 15,000 clones, 82% of them singletons. Findings and caveats of the study: CD4+ TCR diversity climbed significantly by C4D1, unlike CD8+ TCR diversity.

Sample: peripheral blood mononuclear cells (PBMCs), taken at baseline. The source is a human donor with classical Hodgkin lymphoma.

The DNA for the CDR3 is TGTGCCAGCAGTGACCTCGGGGTTAACACCGGGGAGCTGTTTTTT. Translated: CASSDLGVNTGELFF. This rearrangement joins TRBV6-4 to TRBJ2-2; a weak D match, TRBD2 (5 bases). Germline V CDR1 and CDR2: MRHNA, SNTAGT. V shed 2 bases and J shed 2 bases, with 9 bases lying between them. The CDR3 runs to 15 residues.